The clone carrying this T cell receptor beta chain has ten or more counts. One end of the junction varies from germline; a read error may be responsible. Through Arm-PCR of CDR3 regions and iRepertoire HTBI primers, TCR beta libraries were built. TCRdb independently ran MiXCR on the multiplex PCR reads; one entry per CDR3 protein. The sample contains some 300,000 distinct CDR3 sequences, 20% to 25% of which appear only once. This sample was taken from a study of regulatory T cells in long-lasting Graves disease. The CDR3 has 15 residues. Per the germline V gene, CDR1 is SGHAT and CDR2 is FQNNGV. Time point specified: persistent/refractory GD, antithyroid drugs over 5 years with positive TRAb. Construction of the TCR library relied on RNA isolated from PBMCs.

The sample in question was peripheral blood mononuclear cells (PBMCs), obtained when the disease was refractory, from a patient treated with antithyroid drugs. This chain joins TRBV11-2 and TRBJ2-5; 11 bases agree with TRBD2. The TCR was taken from a female donor with Graves disease. The CDR3 DNA follows: TGTGCCACCAGCTTGACTAGCGGGACTCAAGAGACCCAGTACTTC. Translated: CATSLTSGTQETQYF.